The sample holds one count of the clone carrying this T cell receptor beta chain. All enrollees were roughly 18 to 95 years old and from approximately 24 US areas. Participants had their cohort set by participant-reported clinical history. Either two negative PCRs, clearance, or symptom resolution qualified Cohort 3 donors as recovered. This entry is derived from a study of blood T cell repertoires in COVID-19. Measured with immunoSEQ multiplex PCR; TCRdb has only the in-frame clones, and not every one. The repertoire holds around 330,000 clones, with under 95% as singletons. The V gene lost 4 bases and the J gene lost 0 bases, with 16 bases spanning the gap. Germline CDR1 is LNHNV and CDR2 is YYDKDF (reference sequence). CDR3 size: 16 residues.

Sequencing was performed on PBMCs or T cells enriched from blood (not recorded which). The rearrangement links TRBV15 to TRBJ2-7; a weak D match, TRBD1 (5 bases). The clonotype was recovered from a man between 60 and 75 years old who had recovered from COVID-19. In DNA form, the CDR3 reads TGTGCCACCAGCATAGGGTACACAGGCAACTCCTACGAGCAGTACTTC. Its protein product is CATSIGYTGNSYEQYF.